A single sample gave rise to the 24 T cell receptor beta chains below, sequenced in a study of shared clonotypes between healthy human individuals. Naive CD8 cells lacked CD45RO, underwent positive selection for CCR7 and left out terminally differentiated effector memory CD45RA+ cells. Profiled with immunoSEQ multiplex PCR; TCRdb holds only in-frame clones, not every one. The sample has around 610,000 clones, around 96% seen once. Sequenced input: naive CD8+ T cells sorted from blood. Source of these receptors: a woman in her twenties or thirties in good health.

The chain combines TRBV9 with TRBJ2-2; 7 nucleotides line up with TRBD1. Unmatched junction bases numbered 3, after V lost 3 bases and J lost 4 bases. The CDR3 consists of 14 residues. Germline values: CDR1 SGDLS, CDR2 YYNGEE. The CDR3, as DNA: TGTGCCAGCAGCGACGACAGGGCCACCGGGGAGCTGTTTTTT. Protein: CASSDDRATGELFF.

J is TRBJ1-5 and V is TRBV19, with D perhaps matching TRBD1 (6 bases). Per germline, CDR1 LNHDA and CDR2 SQIVND (reference sequence). Trimming removed 6 bases at V and 1 base at J, with 13 bases between. CDR3 length equals 15 residues. CDR3 amino acids: CASRAGTLSNQPQHF. The CDR3 region has the DNA TGTGCCAGTAGAGCCGGGACACTAAGCAATCAGCCCCAGCATTTT.

The chain is built from TRBV6-4 and TRBJ1-2; 7 nucleotides line up with TRBD1. This CDR3 is 13 amino acids long. Germline V gene data show CDR1 as MRHNA and CDR2 as SNTAGT. V shed 7 bases and J 5 bases; nucleotides not matched to a gene: 7. The CDR3 bases are TGTGCCAGCAATGGGACAGCAAGGTATGGCTACACCTTC. Translation gives CASNGTARYGYTF.

This chain joins TRBV27 and TRBJ1-1, with D perhaps matching TRBD1 (5 bases). The CDR3 runs to 14 residues. Per the germline V gene, CDR1 is MNHEY and CDR2 is SMNVEV (reference sequence). V was clipped by 5 bases and J by 2 bases, with 12 bases between them. CDR3 sequence: CASSIRDGNTEAFF. The DNA of the CDR3 is TGTGCCAGCAGTATCAGGGACGGAAACACTGAAGCTTTCTTT.

This chain uses TRBV27 with TRBJ2-3; D remains unclear. The V gene's germline CDR1 is MNHEY and CDR2 SMNVEV (reference sequence). Deletions cut 6 bases from V and 0 bases from J, with 19 bases between. The CDR3 is 17 residues long. The DNA of the CDR3 is TGTGCCAGCAGCCCAACACTATCGGCCGGGAGCACAGATACGCAGTATTTT. Amino acids: CASSPTLSAGSTDTQYF.

The chain employs TRBV27 and TRBJ2-1, with a weak D call TRBD1 (5 bases). V lost 4 bases and J 8 bases, leaving 9 bases between the germline ends. Germline-derived CDR1 and CDR2 are MNHEY and SMNVEV (reference sequence). This CDR3 contains 12 residues. CDR3 sequence: CASSWGGDEQFF. In DNA, the CDR3 is TGTGCCAGCAGTTGGGGCGGAGATGAGCAGTTCTTC.

In nucleotides, the CDR3 is TGTGCCAGCCGCGCTAGCGGGAACAATGAGCAGTTCTTC. Its translation: CASRASGNNEQFF. The V gene is TRBV28, the J gene TRBJ2-1, with 9 bases aligning to TRBD2. There are 13 residues in the CDR3. The germline CDR1 and CDR2 sequences are MDHEN and SYDVKM. The ends lost 8 bases at V and 5 bases at J; junction bases unmatched: 4.

The V and J genes are TRBV4-2 and TRBJ1-3; no firm D call. V was pared by 1 base and J by 3 bases, with 7 bases between. The germline V gene encodes CDR1 LGHNA and CDR2 YNFKEQ. The CDR3 loop spans 14 amino acids. The CDR3 loop reads CASSQGAGGNTIYF. Here the CDR3 DNA reads TGTGCCAGCAGCCAAGGGGCGGGTGGAAACACCATATATTTT.

Only one count was recorded for this clone. The chain couples TRBV18 to TRBJ2-7, with unresolved D. Germline assignment: CDR1 KGHSH and CDR2 LQKENI. The CDR3 totals 16 residues. Trimming cost V 0 bases and J 1 base, with 13 bases left between them. Here the CDR3 DNA reads TGTGCCAGCTCACCACCGTTGAGGTTTGGGTCCTACGAGCAGTACTTC. Translating gives CASSPPLRFGSYEQYF.

The CDR3 loop reads CASSPHLATGTGANVLTF. CDR3 bases: TGTGCCAGCAGTCCACACCTGGCGACAGGGACTGGGGCCAACGTCCTGACTTTC. The chain recombines TRBV27 with TRBJ2-6; 7 nucleotides agree with TRBD1. Germline values: CDR1 MNHEY, CDR2 SMNVEV (reference sequence). The junction had 12 bases not matched to a gene; V was cut back by 5 bases and J by 2 bases. This CDR3 region has 18 residues.

The rearrangement uses TRBV27 and TRBJ2-3, with D perhaps TRBD1 or TRBD2 (5 bases each). The CDR3 consists of 18 residues. With 6 bases removed from V and 4 bases from J, the gap between germline ends came to 26 bases. Germline CDR1 and CDR2: MNHEY and SMNVEV (reference sequence). The CDR3 region has the DNA TGTGCCAGCAGACCGACCCGGGGCAGGTCTAAAGTGGCAGATACGCAGTATTTT. Its protein is CASRPTRGRSKVADTQYF.

V gene TRBV27 combines with J gene TRBJ2-7; TRBD1 is a possible D gene (7 bases). The V end was cut by 6 bases, the J end by 2 bases, with 17 bases between. The CDR3 runs 15 residues. CDR1 is MNHEY, CDR2 SMNVEV, per germline (reference sequence). In DNA, the CDR3 is TGTGCCAGCAGCTTGGGGGGACAGACCCCCTACGAGCAGTACTTC. Encoded protein: CASSLGGQTPYEQYF.

The chain carries TRBV7-9 and TRBJ1-1; D possibly corresponds to TRBD1 (6 bases). CDR3 length: 10 residues. Germline V gene lookup returns CDR1 SEHNR and CDR2 FQNEAQ (reference sequence). V was cut by 7 bases and J by 8 bases, with 8 bases left in between. The CDR3 sequence: CASIGGEAFF. CDR3 in DNA: TGTGCCAGCATAGGGGGGGAAGCTTTCTTT.

The rearrangement links TRBV10-3 to TRBJ1-2, with D hard to call. CDR1 and CDR2 from the germline V gene are ENHRY and SYGVKD. The V end was cut by 2 bases, the J end by 1 base, with 5 bases between. This CDR3 has 13 residues. The CDR3, as DNA: TGTGCCATCAGTGAGAAGGGTAACTATGGCTACACCTTC. Amino acid sequence: CAISEKGNYGYTF.

This clone was seen only once. The chain links TRBV21-1 to TRBJ2-3; whether TRBD2, the table's D call, matches the DNA was not checked. TRBV21-1 corresponds to a pseudogene. The CDR3 sequence is 14 residues long. The CDR3 loop is CASSKVTTTDTQYF. For the CDR3, the DNA is TGTGCCAGCAGCAAAGTAACTACAACAGATACGCAGTATTTT.

V gene TRBV9 combines with J gene TRBJ1-4; maybe TRBD1 (5 bases). The length of the CDR3 is 14 residues. Trimming left V 3 bases short and J 6 bases short, with 12 bases between. CDR1 SGDLS and CDR2 YYNGEE come from the germline V gene. The CDR3 spells CASSGRDGHEKLFF. The CDR3 bases are TGTGCCAGCAGCGGCCGGGACGGTCATGAAAAACTGTTTTTT.

This chain joins TRBV28 and TRBJ2-7; D may be TRBD1 (6 bases). The V and J ends lost 6 bases and 3 bases respectively, with 15 bases between them. The CDR3 totals 14 residues. Germline CDR1 MDHEN, CDR2 SYDVKM. The CDR3 sequence is CASSPTGFIYEQYF. CDR3 sequence (DNA): TGTGCCAGCAGCCCGACAGGATTCATCTACGAGCAGTACTTC.

The rearrangement uses TRBV27 and TRBJ2-5, with a weak D call TRBD1 (6 bases). Near its end, the DNA agrees better with TRBJ2-7, so the J call may be wrong. CDR3 size: 14 residues. Germline values: CDR1 MNHEY, CDR2 SMNVEV (reference sequence). CDR3 loop: CASSLAGQSYEQYF. For the CDR3, the DNA is TGTGCCAGCAGTTTAGCAGGACAGTCATACGAGCAGTACTTC.

This rearrangement joins TRBV7-9 to TRBJ2-7; D possibly matches TRBD1 or TRBD2 (6 bases each). Germline V gene lookup returns CDR1 SEHNR and CDR2 FQNEAQ (reference sequence). The CDR3 length is 13 residues. V was trimmed by 3 bases and J by 3 bases, leaving 9 bases between them. The CDR3 DNA reads TGTGCCAGCAGCTTCGAGGGGGGCTACGAGCAGTACTTC. Translated: CASSFEGGYEQYF. Full variable domain (missing parts from reference TRBV7-9 and TRBJ2-7): DTGVSQNPRHKITKRGQNVTFRCDPISEHNRLYWYRQTLGQGPEFLTYFQNEAQLEKSRLLSDRFSAERPKGSFSTLEIQRTEQGDSAMYLCASSFEGGYEQYFGPGTRLTVT.

This clone was observed a single time. The genes are TRBV28 and TRBJ2-1; perhaps TRBD2 as D (5 bases). Germline-derived CDR1 and CDR2 are MDHEN and SYDVKM. With 5 bases removed from V and 5 bases from J, the gap between germline ends came to 16 bases. The length of the CDR3 is 15 residues. Here the CDR3 DNA reads TGTGCCAGCAGTGAGGGAGTCGGGTTACACAATGAGCAGTTCTTC. Translated: CASSEGVGLHNEQFF.

The rearrangement links TRBV2 to TRBJ2-7; 9 nucleotides agree with TRBD1. Germline-derived CDR1 and CDR2 are SNHLY and FYNNEI. The CDR3 spans 13 residues. V lost 6 bases, J lost 5 bases, and 5 bases stayed unmatched. CDR3 sequence reads: CASRDRGVNEQYF. The CDR3 coding sequence is TGTGCCAGCAGAGACAGGGGGGTTAACGAGCAGTACTTC.

This clone appeared a single time. The gene calls are TRBV6-1 and TRBJ1-5; D is unclear. Germline CDR1 MNHNS, CDR2 SASEGT. CDR3 size: 14 residues. Trimming removed 2 bases from V and 4 bases from J, with 9 bases in between. The CDR3 coding sequence is TGTGCCAGCAGTGAAACACAGATAAATCAGCCCCAGCATTTT. The encoded protein is CASSETQINQPQHF.

V gene TRBV19 combines with J gene TRBJ2-2, with D perhaps TRBD1 or TRBD2 (5 bases each). Trimming removed 5 bases at V and 5 bases at J, with 18 bases between. Germline V gene data show CDR1 as LNHDA and CDR2 as SQIVND (reference sequence). The length of the CDR3 is 16 residues. CDR3 bases: TGTGCCAGTAGTCCCCCGGGACCCCAAGGGACCGGGGAGCTGTTTTTT. This codes for CASSPPGPQGTGELFF. The full variable domain, completed using reference TRBV19 and TRBJ2-2, is DGGITQSPKYLFRKEGQNVTLSCEQNLNHDAMYWYRQDPGQGLRLIYYSQIVNDFQKGDIAEGYSVSREKKESFPLTVTSAQKNPTAFYLCASSPPGPQGTGELFFGEGSRLTVL.

The chain joins TRBV4-2 to TRBJ2-1; D gene ambiguous. The ends were cut back, 0 bases at V and 10 bases at J, with 19 bases in the middle. There are 16 residues in the CDR3. CDR1 and CDR2 from the germline V gene are LGHNA and YNFKEQ. The CDR3 sequence: CASSQDMATVLGEQFF. For the CDR3, the DNA is TGTGCCAGCAGCCAAGATATGGCTACCGTGTTAGGCGAGCAGTTCTTC.